This T cell receptor beta chain was documented in a study of blood T cell repertoires in COVID-19. Profiling relied on immunoSEQ multiplex PCR, and the TCRdb table lists in-frame clones only, not all of them. This table holds some 75,000 clones, 75% to 95% found once. Unmatched junction bases numbered 14, after V lost 4 bases and J lost 7 bases. The CDR3 sequence is 15 residues long. Per germline, CDR1 GTSNPN and CDR2 SVGIG (reference sequence). The sample taken for sequencing was peripheral blood. The receptor comes from a human donor in a cohort sampled during active COVID-19. The chain employs TRBV30 and TRBJ1-1; 8 nucleotides match TRBD1. The DNA for the CDR3 is TGTGCCTGGACCCCTAGGACAGGGTTACCCCTTGAAGCTTTCTTT. It specifies CAWTPRTGLPLEAFF.